The 21 T cell receptor beta chains below were found in one sample sequenced in a study of vaccination and CD4 T cells after COVID-19. Their target antigens are unknown. Treatment of the sample: roughly nine-day PBMC culture with coronavirus spike peptide pools or control peptides (ViraFEST assay). At the Johns Hopkins FTIC core, DNA taken from cultured CD4+ T cells was sequenced by way of the Oncomine TCR Beta short-read assay. TCRdb used MiXCR to reprocess the PCR reads, holding one entry per CDR3 protein. The sample has 11,000 or so distinct CDR3 sequences, under 60% seen once. Sequenced sample: CD4+ T cells from blood, cultured in vitro. The receptor source for this set is a human donor who had recovered from COVID-19.

This chain connects TRBV5-4 to TRBJ2-2; 9 bases line up with TRBD2. The CDR3 has 17 residues. V was clipped by 0 bases and J by 6 bases; unmatched bases: 9. The germline gives CDR1 SGHNT, CDR2 YYREEE (reference sequence). The CDR3 coding sequence is TGTGCCAGCAGCTTGGCGGGGCTAGCGGGGAGATCCGGGGAGCTGTTTTTT. The encoded protein is CASSLAGLAGRSGELFF.

This chain connects TRBV6-1 to TRBJ2-3; 12 bases align to TRBD2. Germline CDR1 MNHNS, CDR2 SASEGT. With 4 bases clipped from V and 0 bases from J, the junction kept 5 bases outside the gene matches. The CDR3 extends over 17 amino acids. The CDR3 DNA is TGTGCCAGCAGTGGACTAGCGGGGGCGCTGAGCACAGATACGCAGTATTTT. This translates into CASSGLAGALSTDTQYF.

This chain links TRBV6-1 with TRBJ1-6; D not resolved. Per the germline V gene, CDR1 is MNHNS and CDR2 is SASEGT. The CDR3 extends over 15 amino acids. V gave up 0 bases and J gave up 5 bases, with 8 bases separating them. The CDR3 DNA sequence: TGTGCCAGCAGTGAAGCACTAGGGAATAATTCACCCCTCCACTTT. It codes for CASSEALGNNSPLHF.

This chain links TRBV7-2 with TRBJ2-4, with no clear D. The CDR3 runs to 17 residues. The germline V and J ends were trimmed by 1 base and 6 bases, with 19 bases remaining between them. CDR1 and CDR2 from the germline V gene are SGHTA and FQGNSA. CDR3 loop: CASSLVGRTSPLNIQYF. As DNA, the CDR3 is TGTGCCAGCAGCTTAGTAGGCAGGACCTCTCCTTTAAACATTCAGTACTTC.

The chain couples TRBV23-1 to TRBJ2-7; maybe TRBD1 (5 bases). TRBV23-1 is recorded as an ORF, its role being uncertain. Trimming took 11 bases from V and 5 from J, leaving 19 bases between them. This CDR3 comprises 13 residues. Here the CDR3 DNA reads TGCGCCTTTTTGACAGTGGACCTCCACGAGCAGTACTTC. It specifies CAFLTVDLHEQYF.

The rearrangement uses TRBV6-2 or TRBV6-3 and TRBJ1-5; D remains ambiguous. This CDR3 is 15 amino acids long. Between the trimmed V and J ends, which lost 5 bases and 0 bases, there was a span of 11 bases. The germline V gene encodes CDR1 MNHEY and CDR2 SVGEGT. The CDR3 DNA reads as TGTGCCAGCAGTCTCCGGAGGGATAGCAATCAGCCCCAGCATTTT. It specifies CASSLRRDSNQPQHF.

A few counts support this clonotype. V gene TRBV11-3 combines with J gene TRBJ1-1; a possible D gene is TRBD1 (6 bases). The CDR3 totals 15 residues. Germline loops: CDR1 SGHNT, CDR2 YENEEA. V lost 4 bases and J 5 bases, leaving 17 bases between the germline ends. The CDR3 sequence is CASSSDAWTETEAFF. Written as DNA, the CDR3 is TGTGCCAGCAGCTCCGATGCTTGGACAGAAACTGAAGCTTTCTTT.

The chain is built from TRBV6-2 or TRBV6-3 and TRBJ2-2; D is unclear. Looked up from germline, CDR1 is MNHEY and CDR2 is SVGEGT. The V end was cut by 8 bases, the J end by 4 bases, with 11 bases between. This CDR3 spans 13 amino acids. DNA for the CDR3: TGTGCCAGCGGAAAAGAACCCACCGGGGAGCTGTTTTTT. Translated, it gives CASGKEPTGELFF.

V is TRBV6-5 and J is TRBJ1-5; D unresolved. V gave up 2 bases and J gave up 9 bases, with 23 bases separating them. The CDR3 consists of 17 residues. CDR1 is MNHEY, CDR2 SVGAGI, per germline. The CDR3 DNA sequence: TGTGCCAGCAGTTACGAGGTCAGGAGGCCCCCTATATGGCCCCAGCATTTT. This codes for CASSYEVRRPPIWPQHF.

V usage is TRBV5-1 and J usage is TRBJ1-2, with D unresolved. The V end was cut by 4 bases, the J end by 8 bases, with 18 bases between. This CDR3 is 14 amino acids long. Germline CDR1 SGHRS, CDR2 YFSETQ. CDR3 region: CASSDPEGYRGYTF. CDR3 coding DNA: TGCGCCAGCAGCGATCCGGAGGGATATCGAGGCTACACCTTC. The full variable domain, with the rest looked up from reference TRBV5-1 and TRBJ1-2, is KAGVTQTPRYLIKTRGQQVTLSCSPISGHRSVSWYQQTPGQGLQFLFEYFSETQRNKGNFPGRFSGRQFSNSRSEMNVSTLELGDSALYLCASSDPEGYRGYTFGSGTRLTVV.

This clonotype has just a few counts. This chain connects TRBV19 to TRBJ1-1; no firm D call. The CDR3 totals 17 residues. Germline CDR1 and CDR2: LNHDA and SQIVND (reference sequence). V dropped 5 bases and J dropped 0 bases, with 19 bases sitting between them. This CDR3 is CASSLYPNGRMNTEAFF. Written as DNA, the CDR3 is TGTGCCAGTAGTCTCTACCCCAACGGACGGATGAACACTGAAGCTTTCTTT.

In this sample, this clonotype turned up a few times. J is TRBJ1-2 and V is TRBV19; the match to TRBD1 covers 7 bases. V gave up 5 bases and J gave up 7 bases; unmatched junction bases: 7. CDR1 LNHDA and CDR2 SQIVND come from the germline V gene (reference sequence). The CDR3 runs 13 residues. CDR3 sequence: CASSRQGSSGYTF. CDR3 coding DNA: TGTGCCAGTAGTCGACAGGGATCGTCTGGCTACACCTTC. Full variable domain (rest looked up from reference TRBV19 and TRBJ1-2): DGGITQSPKYLFRKEGQNVTLSCEQNLNHDAMYWYRQDPGQGLRLIYYSQIVNDFQKGDIAEGYSVSREKKESFPLTVTSAQKNPTAFYLCASSRQGSSGYTFGSGTRLTVV.

This clonotype has only a few counts. The chain joins TRBV5-1 to TRBJ2-3, with a possible D match to TRBD1 (5 bases). CDR1 and CDR2 (germline): SGHRS, YFSETQ. This CDR3 spans 14 amino acids. V was shortened by 3 bases and J by 2 bases, with 10 bases between the two germline ends. As DNA, the CDR3 is TGCGCCAGCAGCTCGACAGATATCACAGATACGCAGTATTTT. This codes for CASSSTDITDTQYF.

This clonotype was observed once. J is TRBJ1-5 and V is TRBV21-1; TRBD1, as called in the table, went unchecked against the DNA. TRBV21-1 is described as a pseudogene. The CDR3 is 16 amino acids. The CDR3 sequence is CASSKVMGARDQPQHF. CDR3 in DNA: TGTGCCAGCAGCAAAGTCATGGGGGCAAGAGATCAGCCCCAGCATTTT.

Details on this clonotype: The DNA is left out, because the CDR3 cannot be placed on it with certainty; the CDR3 is given as TCRdb lists it. This chain uses TRBV30 with TRBJ1-2; the table's TRBD1 call for D was not verified on the DNA. Per germline, CDR1 GTSNPN and CDR2 SVGIG (reference sequence). A total of 13 residues make up the CDR3, ends included. The CDR3 loop is CAWSGNEWGRGTF.

For the CDR3, the DNA is TGTGCCAGCAGCTTAGCTCAGGGCACAGAGACCCAGTACTTC. This translates into CASSLAQGTETQYF. This chain connects TRBV11-3 to TRBJ2-5; D might be TRBD1 (5 bases). Deletions cut 1 base from V and 4 bases from J, with 10 bases between. The CDR3 contains 14 residues. Germline lookup yields CDR1 SGHNT and CDR2 YENEEA.

This clonotype was seen a handful of times. V and J are TRBV6-1 and TRBJ1-2; D perhaps matches TRBD1 (6 bases). This CDR3 comprises 18 residues. V was trimmed by 5 bases and J by 11 bases, leaving 33 bases between them. The germline CDR1 and CDR2 sequences are MNHNS and SASEGT. The CDR3 protein is CASSPLEGGPDLGRRYTF. In DNA, the CDR3 is TGTGCCAGCAGTCCCCTGGAGGGGGGCCCCGACCTAGGAAGGAGGTACACCTTC.

This clonotype was picked up a small number of times. The V call is TRBV19, the J call TRBJ1-5; TRBD1 matches at 7 bases. The CDR3 totals 15 residues. V lost 5 bases, J lost 4 bases, and 8 bases stayed unmatched. Germline values: CDR1 LNHDA, CDR2 SQIVND (reference sequence). The CDR3 nucleotides read TGTGCCAGTAGTTTAGGGACAGTGACTAATCAGCCCCAGCATTTT. Protein sequence: CASSLGTVTNQPQHF. Supplemented by reference TRBV19 and TRBJ1-5, the full variable domain reads DGGITQSPKYLFRKEGQNVTLSCEQNLNHDAMYWYRQDPGQGLRLIYYSQIVNDFQKGDIAEGYSVSREKKESFPLTVTSAQKNPTAFYLCASSLGTVTNQPQHFGDGTRLSIL.

The chain is built from TRBV18 and TRBJ2-3; 7 bases fit TRBD1. The CDR3 has 17 residues. Germline values: CDR1 KGHSH, CDR2 LQKENI. J was trimmed by 3 bases and V by 3 bases; bases with no gene match: 12. In nucleotides, the CDR3 is TGTGCCAGCTCACCCTCGATTAAGGGGGCTGGGACAGATACGCAGTATTTT. It translates to CASSPSIKGAGTDTQYF. Together with reference TRBV18 and TRBJ2-3, the CDR3 gives the full variable domain: NAGVMQNPRHLVRRRGQEARLRCSPMKGHSHVYWYRQLPEEGLKFMVYLQKENIIDESGMPKERFSAEFPKEGPSILRIQQVVRGDSAAYFCASSPSIKGAGTDTQYFGPGTRLTVL.

V usage is TRBV19 and J usage is TRBJ1-2; 8 nucleotides agree with TRBD1. This CDR3 has 14 amino acids. The V gene's germline CDR1 is LNHDA and CDR2 SQIVND (reference sequence). With V trimmed by 6 bases and J by 6 bases, 9 bases remained unmatched. CDR3 in DNA: TGTGCCAGTAGCACAGGGACAGGAGGGAATGGCTACACCTTC. Its translation is CASSTGTGGNGYTF.

The V call is TRBV12-3 or TRBV12-4, the J call TRBJ1-1; TRBD1 aligns across 7 bases. V was pared by 5 bases and J by 4 bases, with 4 bases of the junction left unmatched. The CDR3 runs to 13 residues. The CDR3 region is CASSQGEGTEAFF. The CDR3 region has the DNA TGTGCCAGCAGTCAGGGGGAGGGCACTGAAGCTTTCTTT.